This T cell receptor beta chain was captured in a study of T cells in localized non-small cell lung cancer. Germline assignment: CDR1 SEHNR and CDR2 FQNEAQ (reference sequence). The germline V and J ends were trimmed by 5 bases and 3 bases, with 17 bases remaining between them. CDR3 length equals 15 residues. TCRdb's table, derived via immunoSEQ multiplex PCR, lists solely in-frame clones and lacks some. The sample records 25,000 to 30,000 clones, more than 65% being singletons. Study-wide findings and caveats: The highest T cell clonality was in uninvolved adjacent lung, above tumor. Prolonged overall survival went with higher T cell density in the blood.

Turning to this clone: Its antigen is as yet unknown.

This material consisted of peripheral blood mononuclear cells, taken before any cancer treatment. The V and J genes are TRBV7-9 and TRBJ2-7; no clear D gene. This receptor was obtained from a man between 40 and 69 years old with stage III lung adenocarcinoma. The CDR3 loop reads CASSPDRTGNYEQYF. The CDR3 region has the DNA TGTGCCAGCAGCCCAGACCGAACCGGAAACTACGAGCAGTACTTC.